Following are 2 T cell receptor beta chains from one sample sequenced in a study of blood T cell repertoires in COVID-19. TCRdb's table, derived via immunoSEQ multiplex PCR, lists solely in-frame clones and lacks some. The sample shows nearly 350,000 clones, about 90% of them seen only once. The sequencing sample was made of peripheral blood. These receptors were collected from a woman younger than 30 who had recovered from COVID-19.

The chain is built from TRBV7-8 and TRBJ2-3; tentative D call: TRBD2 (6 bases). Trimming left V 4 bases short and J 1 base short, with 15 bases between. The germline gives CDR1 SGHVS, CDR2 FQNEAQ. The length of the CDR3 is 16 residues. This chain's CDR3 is CASSSAGTSRTDTQYF. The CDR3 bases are TGTGCCAGCAGCTCTGCCGGGACTTCTCGCACAGATACGCAGTATTTT.

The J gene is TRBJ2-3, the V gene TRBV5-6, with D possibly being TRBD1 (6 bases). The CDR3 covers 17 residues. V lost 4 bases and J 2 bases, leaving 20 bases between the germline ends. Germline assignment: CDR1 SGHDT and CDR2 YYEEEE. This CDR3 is CASSTIHRARATDTQYF. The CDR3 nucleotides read TGTGCCAGCAGCACGATTCACAGGGCCCGGGCCACAGATACGCAGTATTTT.